This T cell receptor beta chain was found in a study of T cell responses to AZD1222 COVID-19 vaccine. The V gene's germline CDR1 is MNHEY and CDR2 SMNVEV (reference sequence). This CDR3 region has 11 residues. V was pared by 4 bases and J by 5 bases, with 5 bases between. This table comes from immunoSEQ multiplex PCR, and its TCRdb copy is limited to in-frame clones, with some not included. The sample has some 200,000 clones, about nine tenths seen once. V and J are TRBV27 and TRBJ2-5; D is ambiguous. The sequence was collected from an adult who received the AZD1222 COVID-19 vaccine. The specimen comprised peripheral blood, sampled 28 days after the second AZD1222 dose. The CDR3 spells CASSSMETQYF. The CDR3 region has the DNA TGTGCCAGCAGTTCCATGGAGACCCAGTACTTC.